Listed here are 19 T cell receptor beta chains from one sample, sequenced in a study of blood T cell repertoires in COVID-19. Using immunoSEQ multiplex PCR, the repertoire was profiled, and TCRdb retains in-frame clones only, with some absent. Of around 94,000 clones detected, about 85% appear once; the ten largest clones hold approximately 5.6%. The sequenced sample was peripheral blood. These receptors originate from a woman between 45 and 65 years old with COVID-19, enrolled during active disease.

This rearrangement joins TRBV28 to TRBJ1-3, with 7 bases identical to TRBD1. V lost 6 bases to trimming and J lost 2 bases; unmatched junction nucleotides: 7. CDR3 length equals 15 residues. From germline, CDR1 is MDHEN and CDR2 SYDVKM. Written as DNA, the CDR3 is TGTGCCAGCAGACCTCCGGGACAGCCTGGAAACACCATATATTTT. It is translated as CASRPPGQPGNTIYF.

The chain combines TRBV19 with TRBJ1-1; TRBD1 matches at 7 bases. This CDR3 is built from 16 residues. The J segment lost 4 bases and the V segment lost 4 bases, leaving 12 bases of the junction unmatched. Germline loops: CDR1 LNHDA, CDR2 SQIVND (reference sequence). The CDR3 spells CASSTLRGQGGTEAFF. As DNA, the CDR3 is TGTGCCAGTAGTACTCTGAGGGGGCAAGGTGGCACTGAAGCTTTCTTT.

The rearrangement uses TRBV6-5 and TRBJ1-2, with no clear D. Germline CDR1 MNHEY, CDR2 SVGAGI. This CDR3 is built from 11 residues. The germline V and J ends were trimmed by 7 bases and 10 bases, with 13 bases remaining between them. CDR3 sequence: CASTAEGTYTF. The CDR3 coding sequence is TGTGCCAGCACGGCGGAGGGCACCTACACCTTC.

This chain uses TRBV6-5 with TRBJ1-5; tentatively, D is TRBD1 (5 bases). With 2 bases removed from V and 7 bases from J, the gap between germline ends came to 15 bases. This CDR3 contains 15 residues. The germline V gene encodes CDR1 MNHEY and CDR2 SVGAGI. CDR3 nucleotides: TGTGCCAGCAGTTACCTGGGCGGGGCAGGCCAGCCCCAGCATTTT. This translates into CASSYLGGAGQPQHF.

The chain combines TRBV29-1 with TRBJ2-1; D possibly corresponds to TRBD2 (6 bases). V lost 1 base and J 4 bases, leaving 17 bases between the germline ends. CDR3 length equals 16 residues. Germline CDR1 SQVTM, CDR2 ANQGSEA. The CDR3 nucleotides are TGCAGCGTTGAAGTATCGCGGGGTGAGGGGTACAATGAGCAGTTCTTC. Translating gives CSVEVSRGEGYNEQFF.

This clone was observed once. V usage is TRBV15 and J usage is TRBJ1-4; D possibly corresponds to TRBD1 (6 bases). The CDR3 is made up of 15 amino acids. Germline-derived CDR1 and CDR2 are LNHNV and YYDKDF (reference sequence). Trimming left V 0 bases short and J 4 bases short, with 9 bases between. CDR3: CATSRDLQGNEKLFF. Written as DNA, the CDR3 is TGTGCCACCAGCAGAGATTTACAGGGTAATGAAAAACTGTTTTTT. Supplemented by reference TRBV15 and TRBJ1-4, the full variable domain reads DAMVIQNPRYQVTQFGKPVTLSCSQTLNHNVMYWYQQKSSQAPKLLFHYYDKDFNNEADTPDNFQSRRPNTSFCFLDIRSPGLGDTAMYLCATSRDLQGNEKLFFGSGTQLSVL.

The rearrangement links TRBV3-1 (or the pseudogene TRBV3-2) to TRBJ2-7, with D possibly matching TRBD2 (7 bases). V was clipped by 4 bases and J by 6 bases, with 16 bases between them. The CDR3 spans 14 residues. Germline CDR1 and CDR2: LGHDT and YNNKEL (reference sequence). The CDR3 spells CASSPDGGRSEQYF. The DNA of the CDR3 is TGTGCCAGCAGCCCAGACGGGGGGCGTAGCGAGCAGTACTTC.

The chain is built from TRBV24-1 and TRBJ2-1, with a possible D match to TRBD2 (6 bases). This CDR3 has 17 residues. CDR1 is KGHDR and CDR2 is SFDVKD in the germline V gene. The V gene lost 5 bases and the J gene lost 4 bases, with 20 bases spanning the gap. CDR3 sequence reads: CATSAPAWAGKYNEQFF. Here the CDR3 DNA reads TGTGCCACCAGTGCCCCCGCCTGGGCGGGAAAGTACAATGAGCAGTTCTTC.

The chain couples TRBV29-1 to TRBJ2-5, with 8 bases identical to TRBD1. The germline gives CDR1 SQVTM, CDR2 ANQGSEA. V gave up 6 bases and J gave up 5 bases; unmatched junction bases: 8. The CDR3 loop spans 13 amino acids. The CDR3 sequence: CSVDQGAGETQYF. In DNA, the CDR3 is TGCAGCGTGGATCAGGGGGCGGGGGAGACCCAGTACTTC.

This CDR3 is CATSRNAGRGDTEAFF. CDR3 sequence (DNA): TGTGCCACCAGCCGGAACGCGGGCAGGGGGGACACTGAAGCTTTCTTT. The chain is built from TRBV15 and TRBJ1-1; 7 bases match TRBD1. The junction had 12 bases not matched to a gene; V was cut back by 5 bases and J by 3 bases. The germline V gene has CDR1 LNHNV and CDR2 YYDKDF (reference sequence). This CDR3 region has 16 residues.

The V gene is TRBV2, the J gene TRBJ2-2, with TRBD2 matching over 9 bases. The J segment lost 6 bases and the V segment lost 3 bases, leaving 8 bases of the junction unmatched. This CDR3 has 16 amino acids. Germline values: CDR1 SNHLY, CDR2 FYNNEI. CDR3 sequence: CASSDHRASGAGELFF. In DNA form, the CDR3 reads TGTGCCAGCAGTGACCACAGGGCTAGCGGGGCCGGGGAGCTGTTTTTT.

V and J are TRBV19 and TRBJ2-3, with 9 positions matching TRBD2. In germline, CDR1 is LNHDA, CDR2 SQIVND (reference sequence). CDR3 length: 16 residues. With 1 base clipped from V and 1 base from J, the junction kept 3 bases outside the gene matches. This chain's CDR3 is CASSIVPSGGTDTQYF. CDR3 in DNA: TGTGCCAGTAGTATAGTACCTAGCGGGGGCACAGATACGCAGTATTTT.

The sample holds one count of this clone. The CDR3, as DNA: TGTGCCAGTAGTATCGCAGGGGGCTTGGAGCAGTACTTC. It translates to CASSIAGGLEQYF. The V gene is TRBV19, the J gene TRBJ2-7; 8 nucleotides match TRBD1. V lost 3 bases and J lost 7; bases outside the gene matches: 5. The CDR3 consists of 13 residues. Germline CDR1 is LNHDA and CDR2 is SQIVND (reference sequence).

The chain employs TRBV3-1 (or the pseudogene TRBV3-2) and TRBJ2-2, with D possibly being TRBD1 (5 bases). The V end was cut by 1 base, the J end by 0 bases, with 15 bases between. Germline V lookup: CDR1 LGHDT, CDR2 YNNKEL (reference sequence). The CDR3 length is 18 residues. For the CDR3, the DNA is TGTGCCAGCAGCCAAGGAACAGGAGTTACCGCGAACACCGGGGAGCTGTTTTTT. Translation gives CASSQGTGVTANTGELFF.

V and J are TRBV7-9 and TRBJ1-4; no clear D. Looked up from germline, CDR1 is SEHNR and CDR2 is FQNEAQ (reference sequence). Trimming removed 4 bases from V and 1 base from J, with 10 bases in between. The CDR3 covers 15 residues. This CDR3 is CASSSSTGTNEKLFF. The CDR3 region has the DNA TGTGCCAGCAGCTCTTCGACGGGAACTAATGAAAAACTGTTTTTT. The full variable domain, rest sourced from reference TRBV7-9 and TRBJ1-4, is DTGVSQNPRHKITKRGQNVTFRCDPISEHNRLYWYRQTLGQGPEFLTYFQNEAQLEKSRLLSDRFSAERPKGSFSTLEIQRTEQGDSAMYLCASSSSTGTNEKLFFGSGTQLSVL.

The chain employs TRBV6-2 or TRBV6-3 and TRBJ2-7, with D possibly being TRBD2 (6 bases). In germline, CDR1 is MNHEY, CDR2 SVGEGT. The CDR3 sequence is 15 residues long. Trimming cost V 6 bases and J 5 bases, with 20 bases left between them. The CDR3 loop is CASSSPTSIFDEQYF. CDR3 DNA sequence: TGTGCCAGCAGCTCTCCTACTAGCATTTTCGACGAGCAGTACTTC.

The chain uses TRBV9 and TRBJ2-1; 8 bases align to TRBD1. V shed 0 bases, J shed 9 bases, and the junction held 8 bases outside the gene matches. The germline gives CDR1 SGDLS, CDR2 YYNGEE. The CDR3 has 15 residues. The CDR3 reads CASSVGQGARGEQFF. The CDR3 DNA reads TGTGCCAGCAGCGTAGGCCAGGGGGCGAGGGGTGAGCAGTTCTTC.

The genes are TRBV11-2 and TRBJ2-1, with D possibly TRBD1 on 6 matching bases. The ends were cut back, 1 base at V and 6 bases at J, with 13 bases in the middle. The CDR3 consists of 15 residues. CDR1 is SGHAT, CDR2 FQNNGV, per germline. The CDR3 loop reads CASSLVWQQGNEQFF. For the CDR3, the DNA is TGTGCCAGCAGCTTAGTCTGGCAACAGGGCAATGAGCAGTTCTTC.

CDR3 coding DNA: TGTGCCACCAGCGCCCCGGGACTAGCGAAAAACGGGGAGCTGTTTTTT. Its protein is CATSAPGLAKNGELFF. V gene TRBV15 combines with J gene TRBJ2-2, with 10 bases matching TRBD2. This CDR3 has 16 residues. The V gene end was trimmed by 5 bases and the J gene end by 7 bases; junction bases not matched to a gene: 10. Germline CDR1 reads LNHNV; CDR2 reads YYDKDF (reference sequence).